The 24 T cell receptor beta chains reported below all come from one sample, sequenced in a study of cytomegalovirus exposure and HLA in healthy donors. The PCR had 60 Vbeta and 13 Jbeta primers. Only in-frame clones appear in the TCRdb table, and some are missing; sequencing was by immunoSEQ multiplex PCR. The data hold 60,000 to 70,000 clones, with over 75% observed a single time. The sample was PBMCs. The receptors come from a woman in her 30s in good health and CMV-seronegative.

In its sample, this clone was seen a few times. CDR3 coding DNA: TGCGCCAGCAGCCTCTTCAGGGGACCTGGGGCCAACGTCCTGACTTTC. Encoded protein: CASSLFRGPGANVLTF. The chain employs TRBV4-1 and TRBJ2-6; D might be TRBD1 (6 bases). Looked up from germline, CDR1 is MGHRA and CDR2 is YSYEKL. V lost 4 bases, J lost 2 bases, and 12 bases lay in between. The CDR3 is 16 residues long.

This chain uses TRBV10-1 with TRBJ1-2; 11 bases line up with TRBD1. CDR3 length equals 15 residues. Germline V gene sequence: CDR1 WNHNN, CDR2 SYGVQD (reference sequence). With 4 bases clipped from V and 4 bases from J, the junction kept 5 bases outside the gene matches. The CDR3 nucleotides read TGCGCCAGCAGTGCCGGGACAGGGGGAAGCTATGGCTACACCTTC. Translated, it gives CASSAGTGGSYGYTF.

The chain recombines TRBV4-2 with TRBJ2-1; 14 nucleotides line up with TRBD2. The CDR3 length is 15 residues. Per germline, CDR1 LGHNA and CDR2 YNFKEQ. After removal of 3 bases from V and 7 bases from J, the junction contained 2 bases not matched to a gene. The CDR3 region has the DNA TGTGCCAGCAGCCAGACTAGCGGGGGGGCTAATGAGCAGTTCTTC. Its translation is CASSQTSGGANEQFF.

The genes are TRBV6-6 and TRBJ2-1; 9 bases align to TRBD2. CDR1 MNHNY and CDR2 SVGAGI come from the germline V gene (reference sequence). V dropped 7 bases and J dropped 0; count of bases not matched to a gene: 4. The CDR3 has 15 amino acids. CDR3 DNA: TGTGCCAGCACTAGTAGCGGGAGCTCCTACAATGAGCAGTTCTTC. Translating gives CASTSSGSSYNEQFF.

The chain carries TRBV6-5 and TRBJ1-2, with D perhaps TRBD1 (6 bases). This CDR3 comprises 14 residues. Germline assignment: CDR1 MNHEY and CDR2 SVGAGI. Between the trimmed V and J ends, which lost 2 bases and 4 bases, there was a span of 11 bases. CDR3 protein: CASSYGAGVYGYTF. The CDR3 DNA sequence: TGTGCCAGCAGTTACGGGGCAGGGGTCTATGGCTACACCTTC.

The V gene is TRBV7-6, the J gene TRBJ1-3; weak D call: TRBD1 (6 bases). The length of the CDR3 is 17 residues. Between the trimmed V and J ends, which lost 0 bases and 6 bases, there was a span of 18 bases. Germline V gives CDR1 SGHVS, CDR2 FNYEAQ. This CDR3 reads CASSLASTGRLTNTIYF. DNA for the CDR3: TGTGCCAGCAGCTTAGCTTCTACAGGGCGTTTAACAAACACCATATATTTT.

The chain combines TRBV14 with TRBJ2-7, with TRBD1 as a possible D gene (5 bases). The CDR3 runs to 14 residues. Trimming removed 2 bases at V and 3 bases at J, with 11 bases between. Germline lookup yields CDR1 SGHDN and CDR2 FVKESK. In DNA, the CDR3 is TGTGCCAGCAGCCAACTTGACAGAAACTACGAGCAGTACTTC. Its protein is CASSQLDRNYEQYF.

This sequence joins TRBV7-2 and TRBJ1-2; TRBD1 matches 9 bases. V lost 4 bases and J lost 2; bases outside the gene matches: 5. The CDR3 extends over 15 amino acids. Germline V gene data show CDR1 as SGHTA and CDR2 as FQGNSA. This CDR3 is CASSSGQGANYGYTF. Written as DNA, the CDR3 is TGTGCCAGCAGCTCGGGACAGGGAGCGAACTATGGCTACACCTTC.

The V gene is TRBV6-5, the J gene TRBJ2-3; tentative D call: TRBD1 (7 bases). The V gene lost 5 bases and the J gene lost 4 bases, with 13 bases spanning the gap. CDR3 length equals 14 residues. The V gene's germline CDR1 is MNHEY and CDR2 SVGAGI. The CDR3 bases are TGTGCCAGCAGTCTGCAGGGGGGAGCAGATACGCAGTATTTT. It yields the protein CASSLQGGADTQYF.

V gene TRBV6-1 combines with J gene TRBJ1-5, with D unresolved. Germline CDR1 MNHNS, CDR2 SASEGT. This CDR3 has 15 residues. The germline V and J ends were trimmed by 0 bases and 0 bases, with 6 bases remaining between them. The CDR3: CASSEALYSNQPQHF. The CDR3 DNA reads TGTGCCAGCAGTGAAGCTCTTTATAGCAATCAGCCCCAGCATTTT.

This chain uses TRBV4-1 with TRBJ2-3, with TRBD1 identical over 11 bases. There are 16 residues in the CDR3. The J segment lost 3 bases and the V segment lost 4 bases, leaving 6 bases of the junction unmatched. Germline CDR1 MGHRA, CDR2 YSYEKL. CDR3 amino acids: CASSRTGTGGTDTQYF. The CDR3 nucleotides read TGCGCCAGCAGCCGTACCGGGACAGGGGGGACAGATACGCAGTATTTT.

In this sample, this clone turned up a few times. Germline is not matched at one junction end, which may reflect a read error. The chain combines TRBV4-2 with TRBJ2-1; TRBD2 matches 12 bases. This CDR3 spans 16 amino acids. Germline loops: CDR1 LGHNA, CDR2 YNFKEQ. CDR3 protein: CASSQGLAGPYNEQFF. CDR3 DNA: TGTGCCAGCAGTCAAGGACTAGCGGGACCCTACAATGAGCAGTTCTTC.

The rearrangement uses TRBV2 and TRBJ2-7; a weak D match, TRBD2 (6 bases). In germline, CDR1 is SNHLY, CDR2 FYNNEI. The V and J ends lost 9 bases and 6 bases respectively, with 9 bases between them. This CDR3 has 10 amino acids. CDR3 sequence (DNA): TGTGCCAGTCTGGGAGGCGAGCAGTACTTC. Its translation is CASLGGEQYF.

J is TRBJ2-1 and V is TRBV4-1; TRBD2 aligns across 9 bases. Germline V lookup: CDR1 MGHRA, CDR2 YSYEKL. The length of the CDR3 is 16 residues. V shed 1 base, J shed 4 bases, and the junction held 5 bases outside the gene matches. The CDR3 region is CASSQGLADPYNEQFF. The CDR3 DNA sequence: TGCGCCAGCAGCCAAGGACTAGCGGACCCATACAATGAGCAGTTCTTC.

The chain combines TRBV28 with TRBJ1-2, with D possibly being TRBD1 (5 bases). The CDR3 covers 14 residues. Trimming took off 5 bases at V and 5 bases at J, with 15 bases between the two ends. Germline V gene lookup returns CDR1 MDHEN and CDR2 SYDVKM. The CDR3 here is CASSNRGRAYGYTF. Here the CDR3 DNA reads TGTGCCAGCAGTAACCGTGGCAGGGCATATGGCTACACCTTC.

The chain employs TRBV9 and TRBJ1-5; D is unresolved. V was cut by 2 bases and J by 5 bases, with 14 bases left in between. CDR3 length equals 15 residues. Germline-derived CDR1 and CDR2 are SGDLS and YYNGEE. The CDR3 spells CASSVGNGIDQPQHF. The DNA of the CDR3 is TGTGCCAGCAGCGTCGGGAACGGGATTGATCAGCCCCAGCATTTT.

CDR3 sequence (DNA): TGTGCCACCAGCAGAGATAGGACTGGAGGGGGCCACTACGAGCAGTACTTC. This translates into CATSRDRTGGGHYEQYF. The rearrangement joins TRBV15 to TRBJ2-7; a possible D gene is TRBD1 (7 bases). Trimming left V 0 bases short and J 3 bases short, with 18 bases between. CDR3 length equals 17 residues. Germline lookup yields CDR1 LNHNV and CDR2 YYDKDF (reference sequence).

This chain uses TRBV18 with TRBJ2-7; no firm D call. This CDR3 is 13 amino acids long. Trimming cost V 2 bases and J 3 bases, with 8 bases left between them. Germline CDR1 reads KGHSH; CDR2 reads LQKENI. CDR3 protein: CASSPSEYYEQYF. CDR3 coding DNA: TGTGCCAGCTCACCATCGGAGTACTACGAGCAGTACTTC.

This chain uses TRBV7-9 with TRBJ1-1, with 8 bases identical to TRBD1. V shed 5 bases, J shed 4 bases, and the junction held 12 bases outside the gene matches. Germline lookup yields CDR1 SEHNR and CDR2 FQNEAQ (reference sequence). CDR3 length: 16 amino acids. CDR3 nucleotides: TGTGCCAGCAGCGTGCAGGGGGCAATTTCGGGCACTGAAGCTTTCTTT. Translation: CASSVQGAISGTEAFF.

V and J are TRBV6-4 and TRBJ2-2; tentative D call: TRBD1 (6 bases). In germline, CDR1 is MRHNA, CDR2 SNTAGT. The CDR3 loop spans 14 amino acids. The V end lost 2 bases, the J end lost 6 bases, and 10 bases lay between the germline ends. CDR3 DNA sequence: TGTGCCAGCAGTGACACGACAGGACCCGGGGAGCTGTTTTTT. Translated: CASSDTTGPGELFF.

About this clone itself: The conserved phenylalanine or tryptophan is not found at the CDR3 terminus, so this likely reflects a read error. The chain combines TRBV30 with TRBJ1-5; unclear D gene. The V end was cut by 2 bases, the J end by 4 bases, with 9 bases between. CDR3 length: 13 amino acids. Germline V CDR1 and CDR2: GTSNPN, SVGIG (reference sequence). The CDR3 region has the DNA TGTGCCTGGAGTACCCAGGAAAATCAGCCCCAGCATGTT. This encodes CAWSTQENQPQHV.

This CDR3 is CASSPGGGEQYF. In DNA, the CDR3 is TGTGCCAGCAGTCCGGGGGGTGGCGAGCAGTACTTC. This sequence joins TRBV27 and TRBJ2-7; 7 bases map to TRBD2. This CDR3 contains 12 residues. The V and J ends lost 5 bases and 6 bases, in that order; junction bases with no gene match: 4. Per the germline V gene, CDR1 is MNHEY and CDR2 is SMNVEV (reference sequence).

As DNA, the CDR3 is TGTGCCAGCAGTTACACCAACCCCGAGGCAGGGCTGGGCTACACCTTC. It is translated as CASSYTNPEAGLGYTF. This sequence joins TRBV6-5 and TRBJ1-2, with a weak D call TRBD1 (5 bases). The CDR3 spans 16 residues. Looked up from germline, CDR1 is MNHEY and CDR2 is SVGAGI. Trimming pared 2 bases from V and 8 bases from J, leaving 21 bases between.

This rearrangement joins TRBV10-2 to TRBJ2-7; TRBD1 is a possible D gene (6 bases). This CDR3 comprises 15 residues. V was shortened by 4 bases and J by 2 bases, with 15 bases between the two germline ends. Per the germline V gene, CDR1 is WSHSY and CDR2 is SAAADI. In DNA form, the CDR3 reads TGCGCCAGCAGTGGGGGGCTGGAGGAAGCCTACGAGCAGTACTTC. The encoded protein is CASSGGLEEAYEQYF.